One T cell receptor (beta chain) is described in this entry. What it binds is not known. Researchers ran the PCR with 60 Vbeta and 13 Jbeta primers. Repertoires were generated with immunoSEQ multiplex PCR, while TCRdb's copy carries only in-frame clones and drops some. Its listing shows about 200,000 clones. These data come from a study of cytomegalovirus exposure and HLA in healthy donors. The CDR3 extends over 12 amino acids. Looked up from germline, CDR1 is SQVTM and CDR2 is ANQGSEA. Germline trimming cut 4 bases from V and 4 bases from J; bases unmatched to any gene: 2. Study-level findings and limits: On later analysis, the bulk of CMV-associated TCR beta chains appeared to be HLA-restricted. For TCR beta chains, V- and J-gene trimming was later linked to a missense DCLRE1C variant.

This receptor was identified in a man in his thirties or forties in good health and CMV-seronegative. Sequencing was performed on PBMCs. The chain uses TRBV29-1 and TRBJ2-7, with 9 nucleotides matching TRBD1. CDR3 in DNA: TGCAGCGTTGCGGACAGGGGTTACGAGCAGTACTTC. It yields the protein CSVADRGYEQYF.